The rows below give T cell receptor beta chains drawn from one sample of a study of blood T cell repertoires in COVID-19. TCRdb's table, derived via immunoSEQ multiplex PCR, lists solely in-frame clones and lacks some. The repertoire has roughly 30,000 clones, around nine tenths of them found once; the top ten carry about 16%. The source material was peripheral blood. All receptors derive from a human donor in a cohort sampled during active COVID-19. Each CDR3 is given with its conserved first and last residue. A D gene is named only where the DNA matches it firmly. Only part of the rows carry a size: once, few, many, or a class if the clone is expanded.

D gene: -; V gene: TRBV10-2; clone size: -; J gene: TRBJ1-2; CDR3 DNA: TGCGCCAGCAGTGAGCTGGGGTTGGATGCGGGTGGCTACACCTTC; CDR3 protein: CASSELGLDAGGYTF
D gene: TRBD1; V gene: TRBV28; clone size: -; J gene: TRBJ1-1; CDR3 DNA: TGTGCCAGCAGGTTACAGGGGGGCACTGAAGCTTTCTTT; CDR3 protein: CASRLQGGTEAFF
D gene: TRBD1; V gene: TRBV7-9; clone size: -; J gene: TRBJ2-7; CDR3 DNA: TGTGCCAGCAGCCCAGGGACAGGTCCCTACGAGCAGTACTTC; CDR3 protein: CASSPGTGPYEQYF
D gene: -; V gene: TRBV3-1/TRBV3-2; clone size: once; J gene: TRBJ2-7; CDR3 DNA: TGTGCCAGCAGCCAAAACAGGGTTGGCGAGCAGTACTTC; CDR3 protein: CASSQNRVGEQYF
D gene: -; V gene: TRBV13; clone size: -; J gene: TRBJ1-2; CDR3 DNA: TGTGCCAGCAGCTTCTGGGTCCCTAGCTCATATGGCTACACCTTC; CDR3 protein: CASSFWVPSSYGYTF
D gene: TRBD2; V gene: TRBV28; clone size: -; J gene: TRBJ2-7; CDR3 DNA: TGTGCCAGCAGCCGCCCCCGAGTTAGCGGGCACGAGCAGTACTTC; CDR3 protein: CASSRPRVSGHEQYF
D gene: TRBD2; V gene: TRBV19; clone size: -; J gene: TRBJ2-5; CDR3 DNA: TGTGCCTTAGAGTGGAGAGCGGGGGCGGGGGAGACCCAGTACTTC; CDR3 protein: CALEWRAGAGETQYF
D gene: -; V gene: TRBV4-2; clone size: once; J gene: TRBJ1-1; CDR3 DNA: TGTGCCAGCAGCCAAGCGCCTTCCCGGGGGAACACTGAAGCTTTCTTT; CDR3 protein: CASSQAPSRGNTEAFF
D gene: -; V gene: TRBV11-2; clone size: once; J gene: TRBJ2-7; CDR3 DNA: TGTGCCAGCAGTCATACACGGGACATCTGGAGTCGGTACTTC; CDR3 protein: CASSHTRDIWSRYF
D gene: -; V gene: TRBV5-1; clone size: -; J gene: TRBJ1-1; CDR3 DNA: TGCGCCAGCAGCTTGGGGCCAAACACTGAAGCTTTCTTT; CDR3 protein: CASSLGPNTEAFF
D gene: -; V gene: TRBV21-1; clone size: -; J gene: TRBJ2-7; CDR3 DNA: TGTGCCAGCAGCACCCGCAGTGACAGGATCCGCGGATACGAGCAGTACTTC; CDR3 protein: CASSTRSDRIRGYEQYF
D gene: -; V gene: TRBV24-1; clone size: -; J gene: TRBJ2-1; CDR3 DNA: TGTGCCACCAGTGATTCACTAGATAATGAGCAGTTCTTC; CDR3 protein: CATSDSLDNEQFF
D gene: TRBD1; V gene: TRBV14; clone size: -; J gene: TRBJ2-1; CDR3 DNA: TGTGCCAGCAGCCAGAATAACAGGGGTTTTTTGAATGAGCAGTTCTTC; CDR3 protein: CASSQNNRGFLNEQFF
D gene: -; V gene: TRBV21-1; clone size: -; J gene: TRBJ1-4; CDR3 DNA: TGTGCCAGCAGCAGACTTACGACAGGGCGGGACGAAAAACTGTTTTTT; CDR3 protein: CASSRLTTGRDEKLFF
D gene: TRBD1; V gene: TRBV5-6; clone size: -; J gene: TRBJ2-7; CDR3 DNA: TGTGCCAGCAGCTTGGCGAGGACAGGGTCTCTTTCCTACGAGCAGTACTTC; CDR3 protein: CASSLARTGSLSYEQYF
D gene: TRBD1; V gene: TRBV29-1; clone size: -; J gene: TRBJ2-7; CDR3 DNA: TGCAGCGTTGAGACAGGGGGATCATACGAGCAGTACTTC; CDR3 protein: CSVETGGSYEQYF
D gene: -; V gene: TRBV11-3; clone size: -; J gene: TRBJ2-2; CDR3 DNA: TGTGCCAGCAGCTTAGACCGGGATTCGAACACCGGGGAGCTGTTTTTT; CDR3 protein: CASSLDRDSNTGELFF
D gene: -; V gene: TRBV3-1/TRBV3-2; clone size: -; J gene: TRBJ2-5; CDR3 DNA: TGTGCCAGCAGCCTTCACGCAGGGGATGGGCAAGAGACCCAGTACTTC; CDR3 protein: CASSLHAGDGQETQYF
D gene: -; V gene: TRBV9; clone size: -; J gene: TRBJ1-5; CDR3 DNA: TGTGCCAGCAGCGTAGACGGGGAACAGCCCCAGCATTTT; CDR3 protein: CASSVDGEQPQHF
D gene: -; V gene: TRBV7-9; clone size: -; J gene: TRBJ1-2; CDR3 DNA: TGTGCCAGCAGCTTAGGCGGGGCTTATGGCTACACCTTC; CDR3 protein: CASSLGGAYGYTF
D gene: -; V gene: TRBV6-5; clone size: -; J gene: TRBJ1-6; CDR3 DNA: TGTGCCAGCGCGCTTGGGGGGTGGGATTCACCCCTCCACTTT; CDR3 protein: CASALGGWDSPLHF
D gene: TRBD1; V gene: TRBV6-5; clone size: -; J gene: TRBJ1-5; CDR3 DNA: TGTGCCAGCAGGGACAGGGATAGCAATCAGCCCCAGCATTTT; CDR3 protein: CASRDRDSNQPQHF
D gene: TRBD2; V gene: TRBV2; clone size: -; J gene: TRBJ2-1; CDR3 DNA: TGTGCCAGCAGAGACCTTAGCGGGGGGGCCGGGAATGAGCAGTTCTTC; CDR3 protein: CASRDLSGGAGNEQFF
D gene: -; V gene: TRBV7-3; clone size: -; J gene: TRBJ2-1; CDR3 DNA: TGTGCCAGCAGCGTGGACAGAGGGCGCTACAATGAGCAGTTCTTC; CDR3 protein: CASSVDRGRYNEQFF
D gene: TRBD1; V gene: TRBV6-7; clone size: -; J gene: TRBJ2-2; CDR3 DNA: TGTGCCACCGGCAGACAGGGGGTTGCCACCGGGGAGCTGTTTTTT; CDR3 protein: CATGRQGVATGELFF
D gene: TRBD1; V gene: TRBV4-3; clone size: -; J gene: TRBJ2-2; CDR3 DNA: TGCGCCAGCAGCCAGACTGGGGACAGTCAGTATACCGGGGAGCTGTTTTTT; CDR3 protein: CASSQTGDSQYTGELFF
D gene: -; V gene: TRBV4-3; clone size: -; J gene: TRBJ1-2; CDR3 DNA: TGCGCCAGCAGCCAAGGGCAGGGGACCTATGGCTACACCTTC; CDR3 protein: CASSQGQGTYGYTF
D gene: TRBD1; V gene: TRBV4-1; clone size: -; J gene: TRBJ1-5; CDR3 DNA: TGCGCCAGCAGCCCGGGACAGGGAGGTCAGCCCCAGCATTTT; CDR3 protein: CASSPGQGGQPQHF
D gene: TRBD1; V gene: TRBV27; clone size: -; J gene: TRBJ1-2; CDR3 DNA: TGTGCCAGCAGTCAGGGACAGGGGAACTATGGCTACACCTTC; CDR3 protein: CASSQGQGNYGYTF
D gene: -; V gene: TRBV19; clone size: -; J gene: TRBJ1-4; CDR3 DNA: TGTGCCAGTAATGCTTGGACAGACAGAGGCGTTAATGAAAAACTGTTTTTT; CDR3 protein: CASNAWTDRGVNEKLFF
D gene: -; V gene: TRBV19; clone size: -; J gene: TRBJ1-6; CDR3 DNA: TGTGCCAGTAGCCTCGTCAGGGAGGCTAATTCACCCCTCCACTTT; CDR3 protein: CASSLVREANSPLHF
D gene: -; V gene: TRBV27; clone size: -; J gene: TRBJ2-5; CDR3 DNA: TGTGCCAGCAGTCTCCTAATTGGAGAGACCCAGTACTTC; CDR3 protein: CASSLLIGETQYF
D gene: TRBD1; V gene: TRBV15; clone size: -; J gene: TRBJ1-2; CDR3 DNA: TGTGCCACCAGCATTGAACAGGGGGCCGTGGGCTACACCTTC; CDR3 protein: CATSIEQGAVGYTF
D gene: -; V gene: TRBV11-2; clone size: -; J gene: TRBJ2-7; CDR3 DNA: TGTGCCAGCAGCTTAGAAACTAGTTTTTCCGAGCAGTACTTC; CDR3 protein: CASSLETSFSEQYF
D gene: TRBD2; V gene: TRBV4-1; clone size: -; J gene: TRBJ2-3; CDR3 DNA: TGCGCCAGCAGCCAAGAGCGGGGGGGCCTAACAGATACGCAGTATTTT; CDR3 protein: CASSQERGGLTDTQYF
D gene: -; V gene: TRBV19; clone size: few; J gene: TRBJ1-2; CDR3 DNA: TGTGCCAGTAGTAAAAGTACGAGACAGAAAAACTATGGCTACACCTTC; CDR3 protein: CASSKSTRQKNYGYTF
D gene: TRBD2; V gene: TRBV5-4; clone size: -; J gene: TRBJ2-1; CDR3 DNA: TGTGCCAGCAGCTCCTTAGCGGGGGGGATCTTCAATGAGCAGTTCTTC; CDR3 protein: CASSSLAGGIFNEQFF
D gene: -; V gene: TRBV5-1; clone size: -; J gene: TRBJ2-7; CDR3 DNA: TGCGCCAGCAGCTCCCGACAAGAGAGGGCCGAGCAGTACTTC; CDR3 protein: CASSSRQERAEQYF
D gene: -; V gene: TRBV15; clone size: once; J gene: TRBJ2-3; CDR3 DNA: TGTGCCACCAGCCGCAGAGTACTAAACACAGATACGCAGTATTTT; CDR3 protein: CATSRRVLNTDTQYF
D gene: TRBD2; V gene: TRBV4-1; clone size: -; J gene: TRBJ2-3; CDR3 DNA: TGCGCCAGCAGCCTGGGACTAGCGGGAGTAAATACGCAGTATTTT; CDR3 protein: CASSLGLAGVNTQYF
D gene: -; V gene: TRBV4-2; clone size: few; J gene: TRBJ1-1; CDR3 DNA: TGTGCCAGCAGCCAAGGACACCAGAACACTGAAGCTTTCTTT; CDR3 protein: CASSQGHQNTEAFF
D gene: TRBD2; V gene: TRBV3-1/TRBV3-2; clone size: -; J gene: TRBJ2-5; CDR3 DNA: TGTGCCAGCAGCCAAGATCCGGGGGGTAGACAAGAGACCCAGTACTTC; CDR3 protein: CASSQDPGGRQETQYF
D gene: TRBD1; V gene: TRBV19; clone size: -; J gene: TRBJ1-2; CDR3 DNA: TGTGCCAGTAGTGCGCTACAGGGGAGCGGCTACACCTTC; CDR3 protein: CASSALQGSGYTF
D gene: TRBD1; V gene: TRBV28; clone size: -; J gene: TRBJ2-5; CDR3 DNA: TGTGCCAGCAGTACGGGACAGCCAGAGACCCAGTACTTC; CDR3 protein: CASSTGQPETQYF
D gene: -; V gene: TRBV2; clone size: -; J gene: TRBJ2-3; CDR3 DNA: TGTGCCAGCAGTGAACAGGGGGATACGCAGTATTTT; CDR3 protein: CASSEQGDTQYF
D gene: -; V gene: TRBV11-2; clone size: -; J gene: TRBJ1-5; CDR3 DNA: TGTGCCAGCAGCTTAGCCCGCGCGGTTCAGCCCCAGCATTTT; CDR3 protein: CASSLARAVQPQHF
D gene: -; V gene: TRBV7-9; clone size: -; J gene: TRBJ2-6; CDR3 DNA: TGTGCCAGCAGCTTTGGGCTTGACTCTGGGGCCAACGTCCTGACTTTC; CDR3 protein: CASSFGLDSGANVLTF
D gene: TRBD2; V gene: TRBV3-1/TRBV3-2; clone size: -; J gene: TRBJ2-7; CDR3 DNA: TGTGCCAGCAGCCAAGGACCCGGCGGGGGGAAAGAGCAGTACTTC; CDR3 protein: CASSQGPGGGKEQYF
D gene: -; V gene: TRBV5-1; clone size: -; J gene: TRBJ2-5; CDR3 DNA: TGCGCCAGCAGCTTGGCGTGGACAGAAGAGACCCAGTACTTC; CDR3 protein: CASSLAWTEETQYF
D gene: -; V gene: TRBV2; clone size: -; J gene: TRBJ1-1; CDR3 DNA: TGTGCCAGCAGCGGAGCGGGGGGGAACACTGAAGCTTTCTTT; CDR3 protein: CASSGAGGNTEAFF
D gene: TRBD1; V gene: TRBV5-1; clone size: -; J gene: TRBJ2-7; CDR3 DNA: TGCGCCAGCAGCAAGACCACAGGGGATATGAACGAGCAGTACTTC; CDR3 protein: CASSKTTGDMNEQYF
D gene: -; V gene: TRBV7-3; clone size: -; J gene: TRBJ2-5; CDR3 DNA: TGTGCCAGCAGCCCAACGGGGTTGGTAAAAGAGACCCAGTACTTC; CDR3 protein: CASSPTGLVKETQYF